This TCR beta chain was sequenced during a study of patients and donors after allogeneic stem cell transplantation. Per the germline V gene, CDR1 is LGHNA and CDR2 is YSLEER. This CDR3 has 15 residues. J was trimmed by 4 bases and V by 1 base; bases with no gene match: 6. This clonotype was observed a few times. TCRdb re-called the RT-PCR reads through MiXCR, storing one row per CDR3 protein. The sample contains around 90,000 distinct CDR3 sequences, about 44% of which appear only once. The clonotype comes from a human donor who was either an allogeneic HSCT recipient or a stem cell or donor lymphocyte infusion donor (not recorded which). It is not recorded whose cells these are; they may come from a transplant donor. Specimen: blood, either unsorted or a sorted T cell fraction (not recorded which). The chain joins TRBV4-3 to TRBJ1-2; 7 bases agree with TRBD1. The CDR3 sequence is CASSQAGGTVYGYTF. CDR3 nucleotide sequence: TGCGCCAGCAGCCAAGCAGGGGGGACAGTCTATGGCTACACCTTC.